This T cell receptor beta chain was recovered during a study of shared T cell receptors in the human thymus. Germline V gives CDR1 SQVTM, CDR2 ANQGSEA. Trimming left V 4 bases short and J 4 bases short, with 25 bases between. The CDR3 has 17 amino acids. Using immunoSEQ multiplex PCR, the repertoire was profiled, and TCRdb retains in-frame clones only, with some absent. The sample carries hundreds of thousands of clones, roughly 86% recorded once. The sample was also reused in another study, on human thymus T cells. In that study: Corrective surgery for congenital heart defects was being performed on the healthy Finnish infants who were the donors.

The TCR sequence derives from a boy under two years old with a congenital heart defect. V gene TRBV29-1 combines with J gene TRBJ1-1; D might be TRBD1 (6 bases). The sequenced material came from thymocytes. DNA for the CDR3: TGCAGCGTTGGGCCAAGGACACCGCGGGGGACACGCACTGAAGCTTTCTTT. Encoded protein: CSVGPRTPRGTRTEAFF.